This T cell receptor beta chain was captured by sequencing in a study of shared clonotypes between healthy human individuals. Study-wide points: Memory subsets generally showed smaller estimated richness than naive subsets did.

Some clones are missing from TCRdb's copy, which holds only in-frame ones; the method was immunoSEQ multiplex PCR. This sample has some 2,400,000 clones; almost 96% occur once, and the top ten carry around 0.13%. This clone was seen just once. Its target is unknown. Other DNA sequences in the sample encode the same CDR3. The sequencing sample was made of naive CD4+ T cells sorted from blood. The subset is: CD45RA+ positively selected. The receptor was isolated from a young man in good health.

The CDR3 nucleotides read TGTGCCAGCAGTTTTACGGGGAACACCGGGGAGCTGTTTTTT. Encoded protein: CASSFTGNTGELFF. The V gene is TRBV28, the J gene TRBJ2-2; D call uncertain. V was shortened by 3 bases and J by 1 base, with 6 bases between the two germline ends. The CDR3 covers 14 residues. Looked up from germline, CDR1 is MDHEN and CDR2 is SYDVKM.